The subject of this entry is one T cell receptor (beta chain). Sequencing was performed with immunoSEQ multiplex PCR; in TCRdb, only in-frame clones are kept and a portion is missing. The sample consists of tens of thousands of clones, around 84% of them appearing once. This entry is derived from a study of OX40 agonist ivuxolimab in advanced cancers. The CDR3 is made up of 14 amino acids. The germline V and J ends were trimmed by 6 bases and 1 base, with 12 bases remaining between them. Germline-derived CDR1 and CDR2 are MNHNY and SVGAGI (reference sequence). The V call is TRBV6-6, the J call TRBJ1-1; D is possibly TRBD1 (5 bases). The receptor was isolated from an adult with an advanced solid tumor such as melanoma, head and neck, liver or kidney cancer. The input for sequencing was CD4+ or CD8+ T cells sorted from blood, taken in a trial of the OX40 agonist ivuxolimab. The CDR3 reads CASRDTGENTEAFF. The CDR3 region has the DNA TGTGCCAGCAGGGACACAGGCGAGAACACTGAAGCTTTCTTT.